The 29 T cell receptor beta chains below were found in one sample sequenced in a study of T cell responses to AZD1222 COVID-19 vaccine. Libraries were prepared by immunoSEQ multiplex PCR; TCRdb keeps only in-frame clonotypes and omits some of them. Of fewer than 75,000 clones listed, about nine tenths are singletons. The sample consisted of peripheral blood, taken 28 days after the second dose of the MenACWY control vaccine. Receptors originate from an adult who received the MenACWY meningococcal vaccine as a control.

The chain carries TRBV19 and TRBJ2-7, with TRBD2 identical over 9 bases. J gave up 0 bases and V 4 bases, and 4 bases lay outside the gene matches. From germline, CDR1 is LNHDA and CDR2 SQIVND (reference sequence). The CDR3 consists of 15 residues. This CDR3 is CASSTTSGLSYEQYF. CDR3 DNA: TGTGCCAGTAGTACGACTAGCGGCCTCTCCTACGAGCAGTACTTC.

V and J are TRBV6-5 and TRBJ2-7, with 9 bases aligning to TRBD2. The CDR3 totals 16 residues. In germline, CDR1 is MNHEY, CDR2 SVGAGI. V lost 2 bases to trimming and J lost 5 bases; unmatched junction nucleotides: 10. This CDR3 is CASSYTIAGVSHEQYF. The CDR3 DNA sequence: TGTGCCAGCAGTTACACCATAGCGGGAGTTTCTCACGAGCAGTACTTC.

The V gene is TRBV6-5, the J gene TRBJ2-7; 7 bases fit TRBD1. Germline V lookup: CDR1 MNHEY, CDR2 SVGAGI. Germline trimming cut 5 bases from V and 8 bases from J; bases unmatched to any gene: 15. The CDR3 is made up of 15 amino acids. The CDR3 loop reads CASSPTGTDYVQQYF. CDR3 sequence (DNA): TGTGCCAGCAGTCCAACCGGGACAGACTACGTACAGCAGTACTTC.

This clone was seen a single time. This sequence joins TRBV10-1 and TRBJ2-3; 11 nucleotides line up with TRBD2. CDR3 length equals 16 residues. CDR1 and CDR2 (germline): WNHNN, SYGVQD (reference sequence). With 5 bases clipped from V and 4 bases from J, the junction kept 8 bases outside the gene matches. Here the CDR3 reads CASSLTSGSISDTQYF. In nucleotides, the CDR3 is TGCGCCAGCAGTTTAACTAGCGGGAGTATTTCAGATACGCAGTATTTT.

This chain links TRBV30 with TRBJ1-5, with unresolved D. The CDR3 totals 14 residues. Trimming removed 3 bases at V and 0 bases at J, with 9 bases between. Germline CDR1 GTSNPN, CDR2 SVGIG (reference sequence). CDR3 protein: CAWRNPASNQPQHF. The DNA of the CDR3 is TGTGCCTGGAGGAATCCGGCTAGCAATCAGCCCCAGCATTTT.

The chain's CDR3 is CASEGTGTYEQYF. The CDR3, as DNA: TGTGCCAGCGAAGGGACAGGAACCTACGAGCAGTACTTC. The chain employs TRBV11-1 and TRBJ2-7, with 8 bases aligning to TRBD1. J lost 2 bases, V lost 8 bases, and 5 bases had no gene match. The CDR3 spans 13 residues. From germline, CDR1 is SGHAT and CDR2 FQDESV (reference sequence).

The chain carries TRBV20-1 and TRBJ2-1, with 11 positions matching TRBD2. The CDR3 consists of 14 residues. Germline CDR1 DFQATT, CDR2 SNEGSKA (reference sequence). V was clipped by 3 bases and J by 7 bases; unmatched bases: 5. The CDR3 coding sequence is TGCAGTGCTAGTGGGCTAGCGGGAGGTAATGAGCAGTTCTTC. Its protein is CSASGLAGGNEQFF.

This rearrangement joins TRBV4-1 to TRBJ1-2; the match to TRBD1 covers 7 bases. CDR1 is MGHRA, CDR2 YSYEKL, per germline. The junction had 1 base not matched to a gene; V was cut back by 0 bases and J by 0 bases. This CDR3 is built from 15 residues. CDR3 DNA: TGCGCCAGCAGCCAAGAGACAGGGTCTAACTATGGCTACACCTTC. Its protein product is CASSQETGSNYGYTF.

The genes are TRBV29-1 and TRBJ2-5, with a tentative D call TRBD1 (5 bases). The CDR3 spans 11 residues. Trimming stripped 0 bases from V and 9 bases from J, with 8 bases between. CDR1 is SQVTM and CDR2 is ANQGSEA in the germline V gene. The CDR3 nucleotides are TGCAGCGTTGAAGAACAAGGGGCCCAGTACTTC. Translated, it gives CSVEEQGAQYF.

CDR3 in amino acids: CASSLKLAGDADTQYF. CDR3 nucleotides: TGTGCCAGCAGTTTAAAACTAGCGGGAGATGCAGATACGCAGTATTTT. V and J are TRBV28 and TRBJ2-3; 11 bases line up with TRBD2. V lost 2 bases and J lost 4; bases outside the gene matches: 5. Germline CDR1 is MDHEN and CDR2 is SYDVKM. The CDR3 contains 16 residues.

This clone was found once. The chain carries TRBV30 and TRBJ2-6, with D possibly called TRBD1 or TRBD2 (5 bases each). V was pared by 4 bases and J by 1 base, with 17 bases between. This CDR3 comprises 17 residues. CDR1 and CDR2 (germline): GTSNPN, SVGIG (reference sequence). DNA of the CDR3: TGTGCCTGGACCCGGGACGGGCGTACTTCTGGGGCCAACGTCCTGACTTTC. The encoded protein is CAWTRDGRTSGANVLTF.

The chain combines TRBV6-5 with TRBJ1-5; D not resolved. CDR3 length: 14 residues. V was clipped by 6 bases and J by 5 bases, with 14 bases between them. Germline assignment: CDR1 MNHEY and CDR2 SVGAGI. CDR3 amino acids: CASRSAAAYQPQHF. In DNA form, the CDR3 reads TGTGCCAGCAGATCGGCGGCCGCGTATCAGCCCCAGCATTTT.

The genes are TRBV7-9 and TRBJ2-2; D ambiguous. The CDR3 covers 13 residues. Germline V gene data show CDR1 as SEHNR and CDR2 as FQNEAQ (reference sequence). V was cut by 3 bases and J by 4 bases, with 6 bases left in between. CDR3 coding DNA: TGTGCCAGCAGCTTGTTTCTCACCGGGGAGCTGTTTTTT. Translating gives CASSLFLTGELFF.

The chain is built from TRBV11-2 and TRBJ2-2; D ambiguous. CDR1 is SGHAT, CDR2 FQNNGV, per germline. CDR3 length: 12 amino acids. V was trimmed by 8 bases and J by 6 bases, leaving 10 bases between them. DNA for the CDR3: TGTGCCAGCCACGGTCTGGCCGGGGAGCTGTTTTTT. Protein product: CASHGLAGELFF.

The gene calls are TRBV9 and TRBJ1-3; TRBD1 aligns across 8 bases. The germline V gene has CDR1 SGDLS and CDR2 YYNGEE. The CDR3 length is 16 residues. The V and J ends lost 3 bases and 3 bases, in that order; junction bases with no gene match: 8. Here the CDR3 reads CASSEDRGSHGNTIYF. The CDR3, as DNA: TGTGCCAGCAGCGAAGACAGGGGATCGCATGGAAACACCATATATTTT. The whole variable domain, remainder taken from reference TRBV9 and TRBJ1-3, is DSGVTQTPKHLITATGQRVTLRCSPRSGDLSVYWYQQSLDQGLQFLIQYYNGEERAKGNILERFSAQQFPDLHSELNLSSLELGDSALYFCASSEDRGSHGNTIYFGEGSWLTVV.

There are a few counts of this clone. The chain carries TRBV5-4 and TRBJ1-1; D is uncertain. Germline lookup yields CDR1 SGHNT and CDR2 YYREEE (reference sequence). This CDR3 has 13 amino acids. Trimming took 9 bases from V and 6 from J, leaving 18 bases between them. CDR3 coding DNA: TGTGCCACCTCCGCCCCAACCCGGGCTGAAGCTTTCTTT. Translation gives CATSAPTRAEAFF. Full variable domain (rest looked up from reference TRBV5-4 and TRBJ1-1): ETGVTQSPTHLIKTRGQQVTLRCSSQSGHNTVSWYQQALGQGPQFIFQYYREEENGRGNFPPRFSGLQFPNYSSELNVNALELDDSALYLCATSAPTRAEAFFGQGTRLTVV.

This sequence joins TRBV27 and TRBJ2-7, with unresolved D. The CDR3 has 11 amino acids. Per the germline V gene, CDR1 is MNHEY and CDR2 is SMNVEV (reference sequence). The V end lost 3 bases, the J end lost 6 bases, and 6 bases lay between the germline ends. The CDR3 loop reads CASSFGSEQYF. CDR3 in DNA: TGTGCCAGCAGTTTCGGTAGCGAGCAGTACTTC.

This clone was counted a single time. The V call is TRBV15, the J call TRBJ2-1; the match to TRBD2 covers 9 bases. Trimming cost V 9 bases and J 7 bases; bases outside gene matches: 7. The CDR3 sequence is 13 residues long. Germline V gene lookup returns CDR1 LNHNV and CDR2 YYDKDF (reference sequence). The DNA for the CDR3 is TGTGCCACAACCAGACTAGCGGAAAATGAGCAGTTCTTC. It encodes CATTRLAENEQFF.

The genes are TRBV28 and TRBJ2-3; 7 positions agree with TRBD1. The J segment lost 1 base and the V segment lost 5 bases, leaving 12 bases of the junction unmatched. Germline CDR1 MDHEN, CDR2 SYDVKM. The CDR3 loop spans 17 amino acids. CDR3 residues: CASSLPDRPDGTDTQYF. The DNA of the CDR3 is TGTGCCAGCAGTCTACCGGACAGGCCGGACGGCACAGATACGCAGTATTTT.

The CDR3 spells CASSRVPGLAGGYNEQFF. CDR3 nucleotide sequence: TGTGCCAGCAGCCGAGTCCCGGGACTAGCGGGAGGCTACAATGAGCAGTTCTTC. The V call is TRBV7-9, the J call TRBJ2-1, with 15 bases fitting TRBD2. V lost 5 bases, J lost 3 bases, and 8 bases stayed unmatched. Germline CDR1 is SEHNR and CDR2 is FQNEAQ (reference sequence). The CDR3 sequence is 18 residues long.

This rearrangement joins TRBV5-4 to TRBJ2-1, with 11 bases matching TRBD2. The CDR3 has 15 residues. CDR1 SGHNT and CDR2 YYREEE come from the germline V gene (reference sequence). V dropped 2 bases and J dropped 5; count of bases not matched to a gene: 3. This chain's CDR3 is CASSLLAGADNEQFF. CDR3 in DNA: TGTGCCAGCAGCTTACTAGCGGGAGCCGACAATGAGCAGTTCTTC.

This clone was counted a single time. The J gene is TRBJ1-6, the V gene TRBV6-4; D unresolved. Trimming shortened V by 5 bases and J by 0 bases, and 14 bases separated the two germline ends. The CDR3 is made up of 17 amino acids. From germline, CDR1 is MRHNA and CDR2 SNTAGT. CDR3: CASSREETDSYNSPLHF. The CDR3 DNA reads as TGTGCCAGCAGTAGGGAAGAGACGGACTCCTATAATTCACCCCTCCACTTT.

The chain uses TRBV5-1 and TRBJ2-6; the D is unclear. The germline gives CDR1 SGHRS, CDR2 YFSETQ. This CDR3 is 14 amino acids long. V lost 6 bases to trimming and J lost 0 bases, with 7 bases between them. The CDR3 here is CASNLYSGANVLTF. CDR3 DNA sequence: TGCGCCAGCAACCTCTACTCTGGGGCCAACGTCCTGACTTTC.

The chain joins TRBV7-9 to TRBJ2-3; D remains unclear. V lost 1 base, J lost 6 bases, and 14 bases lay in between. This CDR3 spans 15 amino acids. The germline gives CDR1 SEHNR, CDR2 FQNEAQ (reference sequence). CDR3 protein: CASSLDRARQDTQYF. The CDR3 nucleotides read TGTGCCAGCAGCTTAGATAGGGCCAGGCAGGATACGCAGTATTTT.

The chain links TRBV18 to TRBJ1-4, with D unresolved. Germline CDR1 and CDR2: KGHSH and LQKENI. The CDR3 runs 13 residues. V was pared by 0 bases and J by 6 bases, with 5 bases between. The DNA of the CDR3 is TGTGCCAGCTCACCACCGTCCGATGAAAAACTGTTTTTT. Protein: CASSPPSDEKLFF.

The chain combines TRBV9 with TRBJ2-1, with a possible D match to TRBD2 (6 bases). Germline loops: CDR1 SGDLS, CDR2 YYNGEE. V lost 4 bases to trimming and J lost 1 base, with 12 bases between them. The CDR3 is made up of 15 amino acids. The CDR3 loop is CASSPREKSYNEQFF. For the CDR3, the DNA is TGTGCCAGCAGCCCCCGGGAGAAGTCCTACAATGAGCAGTTCTTC.

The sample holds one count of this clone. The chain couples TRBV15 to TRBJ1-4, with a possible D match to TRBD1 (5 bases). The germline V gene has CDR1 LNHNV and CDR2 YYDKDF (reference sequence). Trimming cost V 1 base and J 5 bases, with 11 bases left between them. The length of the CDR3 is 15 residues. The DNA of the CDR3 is TGTGCCACCAGCAGAGCGAGGGGCAGCAATGAAAAACTGTTTTTT. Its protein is CATSRARGSNEKLFF.

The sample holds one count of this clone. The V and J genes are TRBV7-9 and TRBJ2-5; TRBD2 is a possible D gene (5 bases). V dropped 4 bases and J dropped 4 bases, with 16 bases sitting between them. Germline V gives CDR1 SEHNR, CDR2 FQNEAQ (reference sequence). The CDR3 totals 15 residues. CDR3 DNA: TGTGCCAGCAGCTCGCAAAGGGCGGGTTTAGAGACCCAGTACTTC. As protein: CASSSQRAGLETQYF.

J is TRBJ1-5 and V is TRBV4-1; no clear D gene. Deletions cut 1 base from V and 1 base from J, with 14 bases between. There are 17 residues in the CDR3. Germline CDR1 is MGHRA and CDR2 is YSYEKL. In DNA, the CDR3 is TGCGCCAGCAGCCAAGGTTCGGGGTCTAGGAGCAATCAGCCCCAGCATTTT. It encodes CASSQGSGSRSNQPQHF.